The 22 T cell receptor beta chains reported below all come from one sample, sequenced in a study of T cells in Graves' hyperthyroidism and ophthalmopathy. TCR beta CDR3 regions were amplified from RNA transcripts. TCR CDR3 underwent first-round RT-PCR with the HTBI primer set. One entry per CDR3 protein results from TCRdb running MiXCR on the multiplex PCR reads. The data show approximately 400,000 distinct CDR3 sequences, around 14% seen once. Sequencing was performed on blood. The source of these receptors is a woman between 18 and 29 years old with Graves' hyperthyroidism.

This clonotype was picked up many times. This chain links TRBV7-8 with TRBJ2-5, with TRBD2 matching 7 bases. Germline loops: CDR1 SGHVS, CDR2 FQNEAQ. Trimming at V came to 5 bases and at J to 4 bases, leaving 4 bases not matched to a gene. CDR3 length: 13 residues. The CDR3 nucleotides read TGTGCCAGCAGCCGCGGGAGTCCAGAGACCCAGTACTTC. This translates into CASSRGSPETQYF. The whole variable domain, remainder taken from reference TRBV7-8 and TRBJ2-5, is GAGVSQSPRYKVAKRGQDVALRCDPISGHVSLFWYQQALGQGPEFLTYFQNEAQLDKSGLPSDRFFAERPEGSVSTLKIQRTQQEDSAVYLCASSRGSPETQYFGPGTRLLVL.

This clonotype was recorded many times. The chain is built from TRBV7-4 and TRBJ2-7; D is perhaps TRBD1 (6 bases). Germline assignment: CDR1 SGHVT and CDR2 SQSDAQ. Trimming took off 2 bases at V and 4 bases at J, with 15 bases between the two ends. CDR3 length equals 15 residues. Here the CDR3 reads CASSLYSRGCYEQYF. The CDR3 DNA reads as TGTGCCAGCAGCTTATACAGCAGGGGTTGTTACGAGCAGTACTTC.

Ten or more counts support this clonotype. The CDR3 region has the DNA TGTGCCAGCAGCCCAGGGACAGGGAGTTTGGTAGCTTTCTTT. It yields the protein CASSPGTGSLVAFF. This chain connects TRBV3-1 to TRBJ1-1; 9 bases map to TRBD1. V lost 4 bases, J lost 10 bases, and 10 bases stayed unmatched. CDR3 length equals 14 residues. The germline V gene encodes CDR1 LGHDT and CDR2 YNNKEL (reference sequence).

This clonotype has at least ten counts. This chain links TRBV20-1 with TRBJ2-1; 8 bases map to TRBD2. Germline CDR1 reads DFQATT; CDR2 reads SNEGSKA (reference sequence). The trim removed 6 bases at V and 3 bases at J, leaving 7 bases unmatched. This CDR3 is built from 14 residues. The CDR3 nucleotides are TGCAGTGCCGAAAGCGGGAGATTCTACAATGAGCAGTTCTTC. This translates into CSAESGRFYNEQFF.

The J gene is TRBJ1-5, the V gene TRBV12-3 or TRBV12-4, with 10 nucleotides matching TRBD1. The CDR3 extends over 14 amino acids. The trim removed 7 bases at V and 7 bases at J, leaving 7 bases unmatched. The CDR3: CASKSGQGRQPQHF. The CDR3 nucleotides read TGTGCCAGCAAGTCGGGACAGGGGCGACAGCCCCAGCATTTT.

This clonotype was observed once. The CDR3 region has the DNA TGTGCCAGTAGTGGACCGGGACTTCCTAGCTCCTACAATGAGCAGTTCTTC. This sequence encodes CASSGPGLPSSYNEQFF. The chain is built from TRBV19 and TRBJ2-1; weak D call: TRBD2 (6 bases). The V end lost 5 bases, the J end lost 0 bases, and 17 bases lay between the germline ends. There are 17 residues in the CDR3. Germline CDR1 LNHDA, CDR2 SQIVND (reference sequence). Looking up the rest from reference TRBV19 and TRBJ2-1 gives the full variable domain: DGGITQSPKYLFRKEGQNVTLSCEQNLNHDAMYWYRQDPGQGLRLIYYSQIVNDFQKGDIAEGYSVSREKKESFPLTVTSAQKNPTAFYLCASSGPGLPSSYNEQFFGPGTRLTVL.

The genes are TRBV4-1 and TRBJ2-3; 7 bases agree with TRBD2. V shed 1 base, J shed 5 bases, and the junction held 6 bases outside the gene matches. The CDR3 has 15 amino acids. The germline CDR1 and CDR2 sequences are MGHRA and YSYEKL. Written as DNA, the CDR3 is TGCGCCAGCAGCCAAGGGGCCATAGCGGGAGATACGCAGTATTTT. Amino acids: CASSQGAIAGDTQYF.

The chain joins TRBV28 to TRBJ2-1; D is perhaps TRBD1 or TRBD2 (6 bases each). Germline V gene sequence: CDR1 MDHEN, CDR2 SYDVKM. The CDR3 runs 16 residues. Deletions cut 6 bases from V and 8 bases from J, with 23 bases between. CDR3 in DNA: TGTGCCAGCAGCCCGCTGGGGGGCCCTGTGGTCCATGAGCAGTTCTTC. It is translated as CASSPLGGPVVHEQFF.

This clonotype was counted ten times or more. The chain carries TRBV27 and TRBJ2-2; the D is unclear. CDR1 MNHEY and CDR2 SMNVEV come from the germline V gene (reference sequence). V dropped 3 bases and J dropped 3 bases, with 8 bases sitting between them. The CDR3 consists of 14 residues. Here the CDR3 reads CASSFGPYTGELFF. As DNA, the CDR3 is TGTGCCAGCAGTTTCGGCCCTTACACCGGGGAGCTGTTTTTT.

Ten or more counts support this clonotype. As DNA, the CDR3 is TGCGCCAGCAGCTTTCTTAGCCTCGGACAGGTTCAGTTCTTC. Protein sequence: CASSFLSLGQVQFF. V is TRBV5-1 and J is TRBJ2-1; 7 nucleotides agree with TRBD1. The germline gives CDR1 SGHRS, CDR2 YFSETQ. The ends lost 2 bases at V and 13 bases at J; junction bases unmatched: 12. The CDR3 contains 14 residues.

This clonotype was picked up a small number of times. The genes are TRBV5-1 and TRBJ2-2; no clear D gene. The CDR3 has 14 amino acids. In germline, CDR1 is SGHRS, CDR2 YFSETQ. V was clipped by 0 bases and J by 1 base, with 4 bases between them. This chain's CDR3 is CASSLVGNTGELFF. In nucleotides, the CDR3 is TGCGCCAGCAGCTTGGTCGGGAACACCGGGGAGCTGTTTTTT.

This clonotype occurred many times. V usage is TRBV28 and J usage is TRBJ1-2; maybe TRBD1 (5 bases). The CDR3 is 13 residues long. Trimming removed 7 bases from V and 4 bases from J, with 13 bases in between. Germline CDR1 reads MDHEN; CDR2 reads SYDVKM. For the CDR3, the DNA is TGTGCCAGCAAGGTGGAAGGGGCCTATGGCTACACCTTC. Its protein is CASKVEGAYGYTF.

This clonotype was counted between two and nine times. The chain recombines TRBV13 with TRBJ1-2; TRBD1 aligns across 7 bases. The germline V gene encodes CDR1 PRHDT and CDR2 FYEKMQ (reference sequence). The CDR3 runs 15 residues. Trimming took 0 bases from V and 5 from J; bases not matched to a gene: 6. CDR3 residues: CASSLGLGTDYGYTF. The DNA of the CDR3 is TGTGCCAGCAGCTTAGGCCTTGGGACAGATTATGGCTACACCTTC.

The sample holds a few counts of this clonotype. The CDR3 DNA sequence: TGTGCCAGCATGGTCCGTCCTAGGAGCTCCTATAATTCACCCCTCCACTTT. As protein: CASMVRPRSSYNSPLHF. The rearrangement uses TRBV6-2 or TRBV6-3 and TRBJ1-6; no firm D call. The CDR3 length is 17 residues. Germline assignment: CDR1 MNHEY and CDR2 SVGEGT. V lost 7 bases and J lost 0, with 16 bases in between.

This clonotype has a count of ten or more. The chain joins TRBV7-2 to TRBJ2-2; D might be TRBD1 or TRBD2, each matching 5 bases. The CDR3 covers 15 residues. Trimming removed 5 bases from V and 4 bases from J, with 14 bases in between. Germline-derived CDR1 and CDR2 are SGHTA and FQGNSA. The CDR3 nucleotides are TGTGCCAGCAGCCTACCGGGACGGATCACCGGGGAGCTGTTTTTT. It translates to CASSLPGRITGELFF.

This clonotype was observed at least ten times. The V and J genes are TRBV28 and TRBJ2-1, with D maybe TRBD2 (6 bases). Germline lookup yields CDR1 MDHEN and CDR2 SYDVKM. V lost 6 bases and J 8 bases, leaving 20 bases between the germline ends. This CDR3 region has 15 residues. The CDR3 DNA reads TGTGCCAGCAGCCCGAACGGGGAGGTTATTCATGAGCAGTTCTTC. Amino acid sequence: CASSPNGEVIHEQFF.

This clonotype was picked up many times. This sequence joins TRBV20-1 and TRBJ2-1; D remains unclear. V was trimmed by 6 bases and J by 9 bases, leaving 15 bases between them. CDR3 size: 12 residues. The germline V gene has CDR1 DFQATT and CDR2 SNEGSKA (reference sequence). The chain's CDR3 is CSARILGSEQFF. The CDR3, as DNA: TGCAGTGCACGGATATTGGGAAGTGAGCAGTTCTTC.

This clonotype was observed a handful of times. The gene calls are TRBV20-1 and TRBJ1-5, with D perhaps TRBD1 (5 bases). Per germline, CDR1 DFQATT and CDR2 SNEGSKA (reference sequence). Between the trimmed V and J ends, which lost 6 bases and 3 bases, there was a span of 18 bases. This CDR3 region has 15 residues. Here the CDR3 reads CSARLKKGNNQPQHF. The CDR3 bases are TGCAGTGCGAGACTGAAGAAGGGGAACAATCAGCCCCAGCATTTT.

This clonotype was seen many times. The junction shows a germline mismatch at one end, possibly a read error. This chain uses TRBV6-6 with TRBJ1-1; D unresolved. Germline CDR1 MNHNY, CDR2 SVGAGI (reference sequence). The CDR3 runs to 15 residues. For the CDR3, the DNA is TGTGCCAGCAGTTACATGGCGGAGCACAACACTGAAACTTTCTTT. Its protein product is CASSYMAEHNTETFF.

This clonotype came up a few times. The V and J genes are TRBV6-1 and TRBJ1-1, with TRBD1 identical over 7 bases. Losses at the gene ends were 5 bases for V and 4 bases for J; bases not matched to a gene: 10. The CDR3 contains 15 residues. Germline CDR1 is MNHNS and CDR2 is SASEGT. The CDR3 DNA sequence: TGTGCCAGCAGTCAACAAACAGGGGAAGTCACTGAAGCTTTCTTT. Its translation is CASSQQTGEVTEAFF.

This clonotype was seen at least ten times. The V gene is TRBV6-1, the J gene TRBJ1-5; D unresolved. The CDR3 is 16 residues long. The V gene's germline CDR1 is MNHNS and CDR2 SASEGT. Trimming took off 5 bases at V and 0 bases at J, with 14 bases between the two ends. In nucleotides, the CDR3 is TGTGCCAGCAGTTCCCGATTCGGTTATAGCAATCAGCCCCAGCATTTT. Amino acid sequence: CASSSRFGYSNQPQHF.

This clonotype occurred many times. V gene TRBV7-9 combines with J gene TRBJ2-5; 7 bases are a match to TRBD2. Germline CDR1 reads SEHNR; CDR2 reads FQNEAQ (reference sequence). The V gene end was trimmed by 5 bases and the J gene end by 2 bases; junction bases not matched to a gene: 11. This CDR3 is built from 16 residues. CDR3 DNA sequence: TGTGCCAGCAGCCTCCCAAGCGGGGTAACGCAAGAGACCCAGTACTTC. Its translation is CASSLPSGVTQETQYF. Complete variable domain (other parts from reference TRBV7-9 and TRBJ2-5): DTGVSQNPRHKITKRGQNVTFRCDPISEHNRLYWYRQTLGQGPEFLTYFQNEAQLEKSRLLSDRFSAERPKGSFSTLEIQRTEQGDSAMYLCASSLPSGVTQETQYFGPGTRLLVL.